The 11 T cell receptor beta chains below come from one sample, sequenced in a study of beta chain features in type 1 diabetes. Antigen specificity for these receptors is unknown. Expressed TCRB transcripts got sequenced, as all isolated RNA was reverse transcribed. TCRdb's copy holds only in-frame clones and misses some; the assay was immunoSEQ multiplex PCR. The sample consists of a few hundred thousand clones, around 10% of them appearing once. The study, taken as a whole, reports: TCRB CDR3s from Type 1 diabetes patients were moderately but significantly shorter in all four CD4+ subsets.

Sequenced: central memory CD4+ T cells from blood. The receptor set was obtained from a man between 25 and 39 years old with type 1 diabetes.

This clone was observed at least ten times. The rearrangement links TRBV5-1 to TRBJ2-1, with 10 bases that match TRBD2. The CDR3 runs to 15 residues. J was trimmed by 4 bases and V by 7 bases; bases with no gene match: 8. Looked up from germline, CDR1 is SGHRS and CDR2 is YFSETQ. CDR3 DNA: TGCGCCAGCGCAAGGCAGACTAGCGGGTACAATGAGCAGTTCTTC. Protein sequence: CASARQTSGYNEQFF.

The rearrangement joins TRBV7-2 to TRBJ1-4; maybe TRBD1 (5 bases). The CDR3 is 12 residues long. V was clipped by 8 bases and J by 4 bases, with 8 bases between them. The V gene's germline CDR1 is SGHTA and CDR2 FQGNSA. The CDR3 here is CASGDSNEKLFF. The DNA of the CDR3 is TGTGCCAGCGGAGACAGTAATGAAAAACTGTTTTTT.

Here the CDR3 reads CAIKGQGMDTEAFF. The CDR3 DNA sequence: TGTGCCATCAAAGGGCAGGGGATGGACACTGAAGCTTTCTTT. The rearrangement links TRBV6-5 to TRBJ1-1; a weak D match, TRBD1 (6 bases). Trimming stripped 10 bases from V and 3 bases from J, with 18 bases between. Germline V CDR1 and CDR2: MNHEY, SVGAGI. The CDR3 extends over 14 amino acids.

In its sample, this clone was seen a few times. V gene TRBV27 combines with J gene TRBJ2-3; 13 bases are a match to TRBD2. Trimming took 0 bases from V and 3 from J; bases not matched to a gene: 9. Germline loops: CDR1 MNHEY, CDR2 SMNVEV (reference sequence). The CDR3 is 19 amino acids. CDR3 in DNA: TGTGCCAGCAGTTTATCGCCTCCTGGACTAGCGGGAGTTACAGATACGCAGTATTTT. Amino acid sequence: CASSLSPPGLAGVTDTQYF.

This clone was seen a handful of times. This chain joins TRBV7-9 and TRBJ2-3, with a tentative D call TRBD2 (6 bases). Germline CDR1 is SEHNR and CDR2 is FQNEAQ (reference sequence). Trimming cost V 4 bases and J 6 bases, with 17 bases left between them. The CDR3 contains 15 residues. The CDR3 DNA sequence: TGTGCCAGCAGCTCCTCAGCGGGCGTTAAGGATACGCAGTATTTT. This translates into CASSSSAGVKDTQYF.

The chain joins TRBV5-1 to TRBJ1-2; 8 bases map to TRBD1. The junction had 5 bases not matched to a gene; V was cut back by 3 bases and J by 4 bases. Germline V gene sequence: CDR1 SGHRS, CDR2 YFSETQ. The CDR3 consists of 14 residues. The chain's CDR3 is CASSSDRGAYGYTF. The CDR3 nucleotides read TGCGCCAGCAGCTCCGACAGGGGTGCCTATGGCTACACCTTC. Full variable domain (rest looked up from reference TRBV5-1 and TRBJ1-2): KAGVTQTPRYLIKTRGQQVTLSCSPISGHRSVSWYQQTPGQGLQFLFEYFSETQRNKGNFPGRFSGRQFSNSRSEMNVSTLELGDSALYLCASSSDRGAYGYTFGSGTRLTVV.

This chain joins TRBV28 and TRBJ2-1; tentatively, D is TRBD1 or TRBD2 (5 bases each). The CDR3 runs to 15 residues. The germline V gene encodes CDR1 MDHEN and CDR2 SYDVKM. V was pared by 2 bases and J by 0 bases, with 8 bases between. The CDR3 reads CASSLPGGSYNEQFF. The CDR3 bases are TGTGCCAGCAGTTTACCTGGGGGCTCCTACAATGAGCAGTTCTTC.

The rearrangement uses TRBV18 and TRBJ1-4; TRBD1 aligns across 10 bases. CDR3 length: 15 residues. V lost 3 bases to trimming and J lost 8 bases; unmatched junction nucleotides: 6. The germline V gene has CDR1 KGHSH and CDR2 LQKENI. CDR3 protein: CASSPGQGNGEKLFF. DNA of the CDR3: TGTGCCAGCTCACCGGGACAGGGGAACGGCGAAAAACTGTTTTTT. The full variable domain, its missing parts supplied by reference TRBV18 and TRBJ1-4, is NAGVMQNPRHLVRRRGQEARLRCSPMKGHSHVYWYRQLPEEGLKFMVYLQKENIIDESGMPKERFSAEFPKEGPSILRIQQVVRGDSAAYFCASSPGQGNGEKLFFGSGTQLSVL.

The rearrangement joins TRBV28 to TRBJ1-2; no clear D gene. This CDR3 is 11 amino acids long. Deletions cut 6 bases from V and 6 bases from J, with 8 bases between. The germline gives CDR1 MDHEN, CDR2 SYDVKM. The CDR3 bases are TGTGCCAGCAGAATCCCGGATGGCTACACCTTC. Amino acid sequence: CASRIPDGYTF.

This clone was seen a handful of times. A much more abundant neighbour one base away suggests this may be a read error. The sample carries other DNA sequences with the same CDR3. This chain uses TRBV4-1 with TRBJ2-3; 7 bases agree with TRBD2. CDR1 is MGHRA, CDR2 YSYEKL, per germline. The junction had 4 bases not matched to a gene; V was cut back by 4 bases and J by 0 bases. There are 15 residues in the CDR3. This CDR3 is CASSPSGVSTDTQYF. The DNA for the CDR3 is TGCGCCAGCAGCCCCAGCGGGGTTAGCACAGATACGCAGTATTTT.

This clone was found a few times. The rearrangement joins TRBV5-1 to TRBJ2-3; D uncertain. V lost 0 bases and J 4 bases, leaving 9 bases between the germline ends. Germline lookup yields CDR1 SGHRS and CDR2 YFSETQ. The CDR3 loop spans 14 amino acids. CDR3 sequence reads: CASSLGGVADTQYF. The CDR3 DNA reads TGCGCCAGCAGCTTGGGTGGGGTAGCAGATACGCAGTATTTT.